Listed here are 5 T cell receptor beta chains from one sample, sequenced in a study of Ad26.COV2.S vaccination and SARS-CoV-2 variants. Treatment specified: 15 to 20 received Ad26.COV2.S at low or high dose, single or two shots; about 5 received placebo; per-sample allocation not given. Sampling took place 63 days after the first vaccine or placebo injection. Some clones are missing from TCRdb's copy, which holds only in-frame ones; the method was immunoSEQ multiplex PCR. The sample lists roughly 500,000 clones, roughly 87% occurring once. Sequencing was performed on peripheral blood, taken in a trial of Ad26.COV2.S vaccine versus placebo. The receptors were sampled from a person aged 18 to 59 who received the Ad26.COV2.S COVID-19 vaccine or a placebo.

This chain connects TRBV10-3 to TRBJ1-1, with 8 nucleotides matching TRBD1. There are 14 residues in the CDR3. The V and J ends lost 11 bases and 0 bases, in that order; junction bases with no gene match: 8. Germline assignment: CDR1 ENHRY and CDR2 SYGVKD. Here the CDR3 reads CALRQGPMNTEAFF. The CDR3, as DNA: TGTGCCCTCCGACAGGGGCCTATGAACACTGAAGCTTTCTTT.

The chain combines TRBV7-9 with TRBJ1-1; D ambiguous. The CDR3 contains 13 residues. Trimming cost V 1 base and J 3 bases, with 6 bases left between them. Germline V lookup: CDR1 SEHNR, CDR2 FQNEAQ (reference sequence). This chain's CDR3 is CASSLGSYTEAFF. CDR3 nucleotide sequence: TGTGCCAGCAGCTTAGGAAGTTACACTGAAGCTTTCTTT.

The CDR3 bases are TGTGCCAGCAGTGATCCGGGACACGGAAGACGGGCGGAGACCCAGTACTTC. Its translation is CASSDPGHGRRAETQYF. The V call is TRBV6-1, the J call TRBJ2-5; D possibly corresponds to TRBD1 (6 bases). Germline CDR1 and CDR2: MNHNS and SASEGT. V was pared by 3 bases and J by 5 bases, with 22 bases between. The CDR3 is 17 residues long.

The V and J genes are TRBV18 and TRBJ2-5, with 12 bases lining up with TRBD1. V lost 0 bases to trimming and J lost 5 bases; unmatched junction nucleotides: 4. CDR1 is KGHSH, CDR2 LQKENI, per germline. This CDR3 comprises 16 residues. In DNA, the CDR3 is TGTGCCAGCTCACCACCGGGGACAGGGGGCGCGGAGACCCAGTACTTC. Translation gives CASSPPGTGGAETQYF.

V and J are TRBV24-1 and TRBJ1-5; no definite D call. Germline CDR1 reads KGHDR; CDR2 reads SFDVKD. CDR3 length: 15 amino acids. V was shortened by 4 bases and J by 1 base, with 10 bases between the two germline ends. The CDR3 sequence is CATSENVPSNQPQHF. The CDR3 nucleotides are TGTGCCACCAGTGAAAACGTGCCGAGCAATCAGCCCCAGCATTTT.